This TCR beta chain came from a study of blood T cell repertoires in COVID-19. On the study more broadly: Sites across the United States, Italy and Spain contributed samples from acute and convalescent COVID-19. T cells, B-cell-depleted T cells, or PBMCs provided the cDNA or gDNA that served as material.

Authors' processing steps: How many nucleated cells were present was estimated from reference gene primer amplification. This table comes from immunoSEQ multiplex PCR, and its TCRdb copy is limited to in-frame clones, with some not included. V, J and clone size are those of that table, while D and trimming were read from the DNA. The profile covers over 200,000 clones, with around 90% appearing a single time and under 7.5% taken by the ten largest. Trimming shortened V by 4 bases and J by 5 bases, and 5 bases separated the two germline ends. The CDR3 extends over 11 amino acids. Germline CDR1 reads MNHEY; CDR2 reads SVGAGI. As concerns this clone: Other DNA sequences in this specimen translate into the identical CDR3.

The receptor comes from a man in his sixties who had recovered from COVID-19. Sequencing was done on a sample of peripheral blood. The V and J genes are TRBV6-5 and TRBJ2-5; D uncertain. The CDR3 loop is CASSSGETQYF. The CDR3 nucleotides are TGTGCCAGCAGTTCCGGGGAGACCCAGTACTTC.